The following is a TCR beta chain sequence with its context. TCRdb called the 5' RACE reads again in MiXCR, with one record for every CDR3 protein. Of about 500,000 distinct CDR3 sequences listed, 14% are singletons. The entry originates in a study of identical twins. V was pared by 5 bases and J by 7 bases, with 15 bases of the junction left unmatched. Germline V gene data show CDR1 as SGHTA and CDR2 as FQGNSA. This CDR3 region has 17 residues. Every sampled donor was Caucasian and healthy. The data also belong to a second study, concerning yellow fever vaccine responses in identical twins.

Material: CD4+ T cells sorted from blood. The receptor was derived from a woman younger than 30 in good health. The chain recombines TRBV7-2 with TRBJ2-3; 10 bases agree with TRBD2. In DNA form, the CDR3 reads TGTGCCAGCAGCACTTACCCCAGTCCTAGCGGGGGCAATACGCAGTATTTT. Translation gives CASSTYPSPSGGNTQYF.